Presented here are 16 T cell receptor beta chains from one specimen sequenced in a study of cytomegalovirus exposure and HLA in healthy donors. PCR involved 60 Vbeta and 13 Jbeta primers. Libraries were prepared by immunoSEQ multiplex PCR; TCRdb keeps only in-frame clonotypes and omits some of them. Of about 150,000 clones detected, 85% appear once; the ten largest clones hold 2% to 2.5%. Sequenced input: PBMCs. These receptors were taken from a young woman in good health and CMV-seronegative.

This clone was seen once. The chain couples TRBV4-2 to TRBJ2-7; maybe TRBD2 (5 bases). The CDR3 length is 16 residues. Per germline, CDR1 LGHNA and CDR2 YNFKEQ. V lost 0 bases and J lost 2, with 14 bases in between. CDR3: CASSQDRAAGAYEQYF. The CDR3 bases are TGTGCCAGCAGCCAAGATCGGGCGGCGGGTGCCTACGAGCAGTACTTC.

This chain uses TRBV5-5 with TRBJ1-4; D perhaps matches TRBD1 (6 bases). The CDR3 sequence is 14 residues long. Germline CDR1 reads SGHKS; CDR2 reads YYEKEE (reference sequence). V lost 4 bases and J 5 bases, leaving 12 bases between the germline ends. This chain's CDR3 is CASSPTGSNEKLFF. CDR3 DNA sequence: TGTGCCAGCAGCCCCACAGGGTCAAATGAAAAACTGTTTTTT.

This rearrangement joins TRBV4-2 to TRBJ1-3; the D is unclear. This CDR3 is built from 15 residues. The V and J ends lost 0 bases and 5 bases respectively, with 11 bases between them. CDR1 is LGHNA and CDR2 is YNFKEQ in the germline V gene. The CDR3 region is CASSQDKVERNTIYF. The CDR3 DNA follows: TGTGCCAGCAGCCAAGATAAAGTGGAGAGAAACACCATATATTTT.

The V gene is TRBV28, the J gene TRBJ1-6, with a weak D call TRBD1 (5 bases). Germline V gene data show CDR1 as MDHEN and CDR2 as SYDVKM. This CDR3 has 15 amino acids. V shed 6 bases and J shed 0 bases, with 9 bases lying between them. CDR3 DNA: TGTGCCAGCAGGCCCGACAGCTCCTATAATTCACCCCTCCACTTT. Amino acid sequence: CASRPDSSYNSPLHF.

The rearrangement uses TRBV10-3 and TRBJ2-5; TRBD1 might be the D (6 bases). CDR1 and CDR2 from the germline V gene are ENHRY and SYGVKD. V was pared by 5 bases and J by 5 bases, with 12 bases between. This CDR3 region has 13 residues. The CDR3 loop reads CAISTGQGETQYF. The CDR3 region has the DNA TGTGCCATCAGTACAGGCCAGGGGGAGACCCAGTACTTC.

Here the CDR3 DNA reads TGTGCCAGCAGCTTGTCAGATCACTACGAGCAGTACTTC. The encoded protein is CASSLSDHYEQYF. V and J are TRBV7-9 and TRBJ2-7; no definite D call. The CDR3 runs to 13 residues. V was cut by 3 bases and J by 3 bases, with 9 bases left in between. Germline V lookup: CDR1 SEHNR, CDR2 FQNEAQ (reference sequence).

This rearrangement joins TRBV4-2 to TRBJ2-1, with 8 bases identical to TRBD1. CDR3 length equals 17 residues. Germline lookup yields CDR1 LGHNA and CDR2 YNFKEQ. V was clipped by 2 bases and J by 6 bases; unmatched bases: 12. The CDR3 sequence: CASSQLRPGTGSNEQFF. The CDR3 DNA reads TGTGCCAGCAGCCAACTACGTCCCGGGACAGGTTCCAATGAGCAGTTCTTC.

V is TRBV6-5 and J is TRBJ2-5, with 10 bases lining up with TRBD1. Germline V gene lookup returns CDR1 MNHEY and CDR2 SVGAGI. The ends lost 6 bases at V and 11 bases at J; junction bases unmatched: 9. The CDR3 is 13 amino acids. The CDR3 sequence is CASSRGQGLEQYF. The CDR3 nucleotides are TGTGCCAGCAGCCGGGGACAGGGGCTAGAGCAGTACTTC.

The V and J genes are TRBV6-5 and TRBJ2-5; weak D call: TRBD2 (6 bases). This CDR3 contains 14 residues. V was cut by 1 base and J by 3 bases, with 9 bases left in between. Germline-derived CDR1 and CDR2 are MNHEY and SVGAGI. The CDR3 is CASSYWRGKETQYF. CDR3 nucleotide sequence: TGTGCCAGCAGTTACTGGCGGGGTAAAGAGACCCAGTACTTC.

This clone has just one count. The chain combines TRBV4-1 with TRBJ1-6; 8 bases align to TRBD1. The trim removed 1 base at V and 7 bases at J, leaving 6 bases unmatched. CDR1 is MGHRA and CDR2 is YSYEKL in the germline V gene. This CDR3 region has 16 residues. CDR3 in amino acids: CASSQGLRGRNSPLHF. In DNA form, the CDR3 reads TGCGCCAGCAGCCAAGGCCTCAGGGGGCGGAATTCACCCCTCCACTTT.

This chain connects TRBV11-1 to TRBJ2-7; D might be TRBD1 (6 bases). Trimming left V 6 bases short and J 7 bases short, with 22 bases between. The CDR3 consists of 15 residues. In germline, CDR1 is SGHAT, CDR2 FQDESV (reference sequence). CDR3 region: CASSSVDRYLREQYF. The CDR3 DNA is TGTGCCAGCAGTTCTGTTGACAGGTACCTGAGGGAGCAGTACTTC.

The chain uses TRBV4-1 and TRBJ2-3; tentative D call: TRBD1 (7 bases). This CDR3 is 14 amino acids long. The germline V gene encodes CDR1 MGHRA and CDR2 YSYEKL. Trimming cost V 3 bases and J 5 bases, with 12 bases left between them. The CDR3 reads CASSQEGARDTQYF. CDR3 DNA: TGCGCCAGCAGCCAGGAGGGGGCACGAGATACGCAGTATTTT.

The V call is TRBV30, the J call TRBJ2-5, with D possibly being TRBD2 (8 bases). The CDR3 length is 14 residues. CDR1 is GTSNPN, CDR2 SVGIG, per germline (reference sequence). V gave up 1 base and J gave up 4 bases, with 13 bases separating them. The chain's CDR3 is CAWSEGAGGETQYF. The CDR3 nucleotides are TGTGCCTGGAGTGAGGGGGCGGGAGGAGAGACCCAGTACTTC.

There are a few counts of this clone. V usage is TRBV6-1 and J usage is TRBJ2-5, with TRBD2 identical over 15 bases. The CDR3 runs 15 residues. With V trimmed by 4 bases and J by 4 bases, 1 base remained unmatched. Per the germline V gene, CDR1 is MNHNS and CDR2 is SASEGT. The CDR3 DNA is TGTGCCAGCAGTGGGACTAGCGGGGGGGCAGAGACCCAGTACTTC. Translating it yields CASSGTSGGAETQYF.

The rearrangement uses TRBV28 and TRBJ1-4, with a tentative D call TRBD1 (6 bases). V lost 2 bases to trimming and J lost 8 bases, with 21 bases between them. Looked up from germline, CDR1 is MDHEN and CDR2 is SYDVKM. The CDR3 runs to 17 residues. The CDR3 spells CASSLLGDTPGSEKLFF. As DNA, the CDR3 is TGTGCCAGCAGTTTACTAGGGGACACTCCGGGCTCGGAAAAACTGTTTTTT.

The chain joins TRBV11-2 to TRBJ1-2; 9 bases line up with TRBD1. The junction had 10 bases not matched to a gene; V was cut back by 8 bases and J by 6 bases. Per germline, CDR1 SGHAT and CDR2 FQNNGV. The CDR3 consists of 14 residues. The CDR3 sequence: CASGQGKVVNGYTF. The CDR3 nucleotides are TGTGCCAGCGGACAGGGGAAAGTAGTTAATGGCTACACCTTC.